Listed below are T cell receptor beta chains from one sample, sequenced in a study of blood T cells in healthy people across ages. TCRdb reanalysed the 5' RACE reads using MiXCR and keeps one entry per CDR3 protein. The top ten hold 7.7% of the sample, which has some 1.5 million distinct CDR3 sequences, approximately 28% seen once. Source material: blood. The receptor source for this set is a woman in her twenties or thirties in good health. Both conserved end residues are part of each CDR3. Fields, in order: V gene, clone size, D gene, J gene, CDR3 protein, CDR3 DNA. The D gene is left open where the match is weak. Size tells how often a clone was seen (once, few, many) or the class of an expanded clone, and some rows leave it out.

TRBV6-5	-	-	TRBJ2-1	CASSERPQTQETQFF	TGTGCCAGTAGCGAACGTCCTCAAACCCAAGAGACCCAGTTCTTC
TRBV7-8	-	TRBD1	TRBJ2-2	CANSLGIRQGNTGELFF	TGTGCCAACAGCTTAGGAATCCGACAGGGGAACACCGGGGAGCTGTTTTTT
TRBV9	-	-	TRBJ2-1	CASSPVGTGLYNEQFF	TGTGCCAGCAGCCCAGTAGGCACGGGGCTCTACAATGAGCAGTTCTTC
TRBV20-1	few	-	TRBJ1-4	CSASPKASKEKLFF	TGCAGTGCCAGCCCGAAAGCCAGCAAAGAAAAACTGTTTTTT
TRBV10-3	-	-	TRBJ1-1	CAISGPPGWSTEAFF	TGCGCCATCAGTGGGCCCCCAGGGTGGAGCACTGAAGCTTTCTTT
TRBV20-1	few	TRBD1	TRBJ2-3	CSARTGTDTDTQYF	TGCAGTGCTAGAACAGGGACAGACACAGATACGCAGTATTTT
TRBV29-1	-	TRBD1	TRBJ1-1	CSVEAGQGSDEAFF	TGCAGCGTTGAGGCGGGACAGGGGAGTGATGAAGCTTTCTTT
TRBV7-9	many	-	TRBJ2-1	CASTSHSPEQFF	TGTGCCAGCACGTCACACTCCCCAGAGCAGTTCTTC
TRBV5-1	-	-	TRBJ1-5	CASSTGTVINQPQHF	TGCGCCAGCAGCACAGGGACGGTTATTAATCAGCCCCAGCATTTT
TRBV18	once	-	TRBJ2-1	CASSREAGVYNEQFF	TGTGCCAGCTCACGGGAGGCAGGGGTTTACAATGAGCAGTTCTTC
TRBV28	-	TRBD1	TRBJ2-1	CASSRRGTGVYNEQFF	TGTGCCAGCAGCCGAAGGGGGACAGGCGTCTACAATGAGCAGTTCTTC
TRBV3-1	few	-	TRBJ1-6	CASSQVTSPLHF	TGTGCCAGCAGCCAAGTGACCTCACCCCTCCACTTT
TRBV7-2	many	-	TRBJ2-7	CASSLGAIRGYEQYF	TGTGCCAGCAGCTTAGGGGCTATCCGAGGATACGAGCAGTACTTC
TRBV29-1	-	-	TRBJ2-3	CSALDLGSTDTQYF	TGCAGCGCCCTGGACCTGGGTAGCACAGATACGCAGTATTTT
TRBV20-1	-	TRBD2	TRBJ2-1	CSAYSREGLNNEQFF	TGCAGTGCTTACAGCCGGGAGGGCCTCAACAATGAGCAGTTCTTC
TRBV7-9	many	-	TRBJ2-4	CASSRSTGRGNIQYF	TGTGCCAGCAGCCGGTCCACAGGGCGCGGAAACATTCAGTACTTC
TRBV12-3/TRBV12-4	many	TRBD1	TRBJ2-7	CASSFAGGYEQYF	TGTGCCAGCAGTTTTGCAGGGGGCTACGAGCAGTACTTC
TRBV12-3/TRBV12-4	many	TRBD1	TRBJ1-2	CASSSGTGDGYTF	TGTGCCAGCAGCTCCGGGACAGGGGACGGCTACACCTTC
TRBV12-3/TRBV12-4	-	-	TRBJ1-5	CASSFSRQSEQHF	TGTGCCAGTAGTTTTTCCCGACAGTCAGAGCAGCATTTT
TRBV7-8	-	-	TRBJ2-5	CANSFITGSGETQYF	TGTGCCAACAGCTTTATAACAGGGTCCGGGGAGACCCAGTACTTC
TRBV29-1	many	-	TRBJ2-7	CSGLRDGSSYEQYF	TGCAGCGGCCTCCGGGACGGCAGCTCCTACGAGCAGTACTTC
TRBV12-3/TRBV12-4	many	-	TRBJ2-4	CASSFQGWTKNIQYF	TGTGCCAGCAGTTTCCAGGGTTGGACCAAAAACATTCAGTACTTC
TRBV12-3/TRBV12-4	few	TRBD1	TRBJ1-1	CASTSTGGTEAFF	TGTGCCAGCACTTCCACAGGGGGTACTGAAGCTTTCTTT
TRBV7-2	many	-	TRBJ1-2	CASSLAQRILNYGYTF	TGTGCCAGCAGCTTAGCGCAGCGGATACTTAACTATGGCTACACCTTC
TRBV20-1	-	-	TRBJ2-7	CSAKSLSVGYEQYF	TGCAGTGCTAAGTCGCTCTCGGTCGGTTACGAGCAGTACTTC
TRBV9	few	TRBD1	TRBJ2-5	CASSADRGNGETQYF	TGTGCCAGCAGCGCGGACAGGGGAAACGGGGAGACCCAGTACTTC
TRBV5-1	-	TRBD1	TRBJ2-7	CASSPRGTGVYEQYF	TGCGCCAGCAGCCCACGAGGGACAGGGGTCTACGAGCAGTACTTC
TRBV12-3/TRBV12-4	many	-	TRBJ2-5	CASSLHGLRETQYF	TGTGCCAGCAGTCTTCACGGACTACGGGAGACCCAGTACTTC
TRBV12-5	-	-	TRBJ1-1	CASGLVSYGNTEAFF	TGTGCTAGTGGTTTGGTATCCTACGGGAACACTGAAGCTTTCTTT